Below, 8 T cell receptor beta chains from the same sample are listed, as sequenced in a study of T-cell reconstitution after alpha-beta-depleted transplantation in children. General study results and limits: T-cell counts and diversity at one year post-transplant came mainly from newly produced T cells.

The authors prepared the TCRbeta library with unique molecular identifiers. TCRdb recomputed calls from the PCR reads with MiXCR, one row per CDR3 protein. The table lists 250,000 to 300,000 distinct CDR3 sequences, 7.5% to 9% of them singletons, with about 9.1% in the top ten. The antigens of these receptors remain unknown. The source was peripheral blood, collected 360 days after TCRalphabeta/CD19-depleted stem cell transplant. These TCRs come from a female patient younger than 10 who had a stem cell transplant for Fanconi anemia, so the T cells may come from the graft donor.

This clonotype was seen a handful of times. This chain connects TRBV18 to TRBJ1-1; the D is unclear. V dropped 3 bases and J dropped 6 bases, with 11 bases sitting between them. This CDR3 is built from 13 residues. The germline CDR1 and CDR2 sequences are KGHSH and LQKENI. This CDR3 is CASSPQVDAEAFF. The CDR3 DNA is TGTGCCAGCTCACCTCAGGTGGACGCTGAAGCTTTCTTT.

This clonotype was counted many times. The chain employs TRBV5-1 and TRBJ2-1; D not resolved. The CDR3 covers 13 residues. Germline V gene data show CDR1 as SGHRS and CDR2 as YFSETQ. V lost 4 bases and J 5 bases, leaving 10 bases between the germline ends. CDR3 loop: CASSHDTHNEQFF. DNA for the CDR3: TGCGCCAGCAGCCATGATACCCACAATGAGCAGTTCTTC.

This clonotype was picked up a small number of times. The V call is TRBV30, the J call TRBJ2-1; D remains ambiguous. The CDR3 length is 13 residues. The ends were cut back, 0 bases at V and 4 bases at J, with 7 bases in the middle. Germline V gives CDR1 GTSNPN, CDR2 SVGIG (reference sequence). The CDR3 spells CAWSVIGYNEQFF. The CDR3 coding sequence is TGTGCCTGGAGTGTAATAGGGTACAATGAGCAGTTCTTC. The variable domain in full, completed from reference TRBV30 and TRBJ2-1, reads SQTIHQWPATLVQPVGSPLSLECTVEGTSNPNLYWYRQAAGRGLQLLFYSVGIGQISSEVPQNLSASRPQDRQFILSSKKLLLSDSGFYLCAWSVIGYNEQFFGPGTRLTVL.

This clonotype was seen ten or more times. The chain uses TRBV6-5 and TRBJ1-3; D is ambiguous. Per the germline V gene, CDR1 is MNHEY and CDR2 is SVGAGI. The V gene lost 11 bases and the J gene lost 1 base, with 15 bases spanning the gap. The CDR3 loop spans 14 amino acids. CDR3 nucleotide sequence: TGTGCCTCTAGGCTTCTGTTATCTGGAAACACCATATATTTT. As protein: CASRLLLSGNTIYF.

This clonotype has a count of ten or more. This chain links TRBV25-1 with TRBJ2-4; 7 bases fit TRBD2. Germline V lookup: CDR1 MGHDK, CDR2 SYGVNS. This CDR3 has 14 amino acids. With V trimmed by 3 bases and J by 1 base, 0 bases remained unmatched. The CDR3 bases are TGTGCCAGCAGTGAGGGGGGGGCCAAAAACATTCAGTACTTC. Its protein is CASSEGGAKNIQYF.

At least ten counts were recorded for this clonotype. The V gene is TRBV7-2, the J gene TRBJ2-1; 9 nucleotides align to TRBD1. Germline CDR1 reads SGHTA; CDR2 reads FQGNSA. CDR3 length: 14 amino acids. The V gene end was trimmed by 5 bases and the J gene end by 8 bases; junction bases not matched to a gene: 7. CDR3 in DNA: TGTGCCAGCAGCCGGGACAGGGTTGTGGATGAGCAGTTCTTC. Protein: CASSRDRVVDEQFF.

The V gene is TRBV2, the J gene TRBJ2-3; 9 nucleotides align to TRBD2. The germline V gene has CDR1 SNHLY and CDR2 FYNNEI. This CDR3 is 15 amino acids long. V gave up 2 bases and J gave up 3 bases; unmatched junction bases: 3. The DNA for the CDR3 is TGTGCCAGCAGTGAAAGGACTAGCGTAACAGATACGCAGTATTTT. It codes for CASSERTSVTDTQYF.

This clonotype was picked up many times. The rearrangement joins TRBV5-1 to TRBJ2-6, with TRBD2 matching 7 bases. CDR3 length: 16 residues. V was clipped by 0 bases and J by 3 bases; unmatched bases: 3. Germline values: CDR1 SGHRS, CDR2 YFSETQ. CDR3 nucleotide sequence: TGCGCCAGCAGCTTGGAACTAGCGAATGGGGCCAACGTCCTGACTTTC. It is translated as CASSLELANGANVLTF. Combining the CDR3 with reference TRBV5-1 and TRBJ2-6 gives the whole variable domain KAGVTQTPRYLIKTRGQQVTLSCSPISGHRSVSWYQQTPGQGLQFLFEYFSETQRNKGNFPGRFSGRQFSNSRSEMNVSTLELGDSALYLCASSLELANGANVLTFGAGSRLTVL.